This T cell receptor (beta chain) originates from a study of early stage breast cancer tumors (dated by TCRdb to about 2017). About the investigation overall: Of the roughly 15 invasive breast tumors, around twelve were found to be estrogen receptor-positive, progesterone receptor-positive and HER2-negative. On average, each sample had 9 to 10-fold read coverage. Across all samples, 2,500,000 or so templates representing 1 million or so unique clonotypes were detected. Most of the 12 ER+/PR+/HER2- tumors were invasive ductal carcinomas, while the other four were invasive lobular carcinomas. The paper's findings and limits, for the study overall: The small cohort size prevented analysis by tumor subtype. Enriched TCRB sequences shared across patients were found to be mostly commonly generated sequences that were unlikely to play an important role in the tumor microenvironment. Tumors showed about 2.4-fold higher T cell density and higher clonality than adjacent normal breast tissue. Sequencing bulk genomic DNA from unsorted cells could not capture chain pairing or functional markers like CD4, CD8 and FOXP3. Repertoires from blood and normal breast were more alike than repertoires from blood and tumor, and in about 90% of the 16 patients, comparing each tissue with blood separated tumor from normal.

Taken from roughly 2-4 cm away from the tumor, the adjacent normal breast tissue was rinsed with PBS and kept in prechilled RNAlater. Because normal breast tissue has high lipid content and low cell density, about 90-340 mg of normal breast tissue was often needed to obtain enough DNA. The study profiled bulk TCR beta-chain repertoires in matched peripheral blood, tumor and adjacent normal breast tissue taken from some 15 patients with early-stage breast cancer. Genomic DNA was extracted with the Qiagen AllPrep DNA/RNA Mini kit. Each sample was amplified as two independent genomic DNA replicates: approximately 450 ng for blood and about 1.5 ug for tumor or normal breast. Following the manufacturer's instructions, the ImmunoSeq Intro kit was used to carry out TCRB sequencing on genomic DNA. Multiplex PCR ran 25 to 35 cycles with proprietary primers and spike-in control sequences for absolute quantification. An 87-bp fragment spanning the CDR3 and flanking V and J genes was sequenced with single-end 150-bp reads. Each lane of an Illumina MiSeq using version 3.0 chemistry carried seven multiplexed samples, with two replicates per sample. On the study's bioinformatics: Raw data were processed by the vendor's proprietary pipeline, with both replicates merged into one result per sample. To define clonotypes, the study grouped productive rearrangements that shared the V-gene family, CDR3 amino acid sequence and J-gene segment. To compute clonality, the normalized Shannon entropy (Pielou evenness) of TCRB abundances was subtracted from 1. To estimate T cell density, the total number of templates was divided by the input cell count, which was inferred from how much DNA went in. Total repertoire diversity and clonality were estimated with Recon using default parameters. A clonotype counted as tumor-enriched if its abundance in tumor exceeded 0.1% and was at least 32-fold higher than its abundance in normal breast. Sourced from immuneACCESS, this table was stored by TCRdb with only in-frame sequences that have V and J called. A share of the clones is absent; for the studies checked, an unresolved V gene accounts for under half, and the remainder has no known explanation. Clone size and the V and J calls come from that table; the DNA yielded D and trimming. The sample contains some 9,700 clones, around 76% of them found a single time. The ten most abundant clones make up 8.8% of the sample.

On this clone: Its target antigen remains unknown. Base qualities are not provided; no much larger clone lies one nucleotide away.

CDR1 SEHNR and CDR2 FQNEAQ are derived from the germline V gene (reference sequence). Measured from the cysteine to the phenylalanine, the CDR3 is 14 residues long. Only the CDR3 portion is preserved as DNA: 42 bases, with reading frame beginning at the first base. Relative to germline, V is 5 bases shorter and J is 2 bases shorter, with 13 bases between their ends. Sequencing used normal breast tissue next to the tumor. The rearrangement combines TRBV7-9 with TRBJ2-7, with TRBD2 as a weak D call on 5 bases. The sequence derives from a person aged 40-50 years with breast cancer. CDR3 loop: CASSPEGGPYEQYF. The sequenced DNA is TGTGCCAGCAGCCCTGAGGGCGGGCCCTACGAGCAGTACTTC.